The next 22 T cell receptor beta chains were all read from a single sample in a study of technical replicates of blood from a few donors. Assay used: immunoSEQ multiplex PCR; TCRdb lists only in-frame clones, some missing. Of 95,000 to 100,000 clones listed, almost 96% are singletons. Sample: T cells isolated from PBMCs. The receptor set was obtained from a human donor in good health.

The rearrangement uses TRBV7-9 and TRBJ2-2; unclear D gene. Germline CDR1 reads SEHNR; CDR2 reads FQNEAQ (reference sequence). V was trimmed by 1 base and J by 6 bases, leaving 6 bases between them. The CDR3 is made up of 13 amino acids. The CDR3 nucleotides read TGTGCCAGCAGCTTAGTAGTAGCCGGGGAGCTGTTTTTT. Amino acid sequence: CASSLVVAGELFF.

This clone has just one count. The chain employs TRBV11-3 and TRBJ2-1, with a weak D call TRBD2 (5 bases). The CDR3 sequence is 13 residues long. V dropped 0 bases and J dropped 7 bases, with 7 bases sitting between them. CDR1 and CDR2 from the germline V gene are SGHNT and YENEEA. The CDR3 protein is CASSLEGRNEQFF. The CDR3 nucleotides are TGTGCCAGCAGCTTAGAAGGGAGAAATGAGCAGTTCTTC.

The gene calls are TRBV5-1 and TRBJ2-2, with TRBD2 identical over 7 bases. CDR3 length equals 14 residues. Trimming cost V 5 bases and J 8 bases; bases outside gene matches: 9. In germline, CDR1 is SGHRS, CDR2 YFSETQ. In DNA, the CDR3 is TGCGCCAGCAGTTTCGCGGGAGTGGGAGGGGAGCTGTTTTTT. It specifies CASSFAGVGGELFF.

The chain carries TRBV11-3 and TRBJ1-1; D ambiguous. V lost 0 bases to trimming and J lost 5 bases, with 19 bases between them. This CDR3 comprises 17 residues. Germline CDR1 and CDR2: SGHNT and YENEEA. This chain's CDR3 is CASSLDVRFRLRTEAFF. Here the CDR3 DNA reads TGTGCCAGCAGCTTAGACGTCAGATTCAGACTTAGAACTGAAGCTTTCTTT.

This clone was seen once. The chain employs TRBV4-2 and TRBJ1-1; D not resolved. Trimming removed 3 bases at V and 5 bases at J, with 10 bases between. The CDR3 is 13 residues long. CDR1 and CDR2 (germline): LGHNA, YNFKEQ. The CDR3 sequence is CASSQEGGTEAFF. The CDR3 coding sequence is TGTGCCAGCAGCCAGGAGGGAGGTACTGAAGCTTTCTTT.

This clone was recorded once. The rearrangement uses TRBV7-3 and TRBJ2-2; 9 bases match TRBD2. The germline CDR1 and CDR2 sequences are SGHTA and FQGTGA. V lost 5 bases to trimming and J lost 7 bases; unmatched junction nucleotides: 11. This CDR3 region has 16 residues. DNA of the CDR3: TGTGCCAGCAGCGCTTTCGCGGGGGGGCGGAACGGGGAGCTGTTTTTT. Protein sequence: CASSAFAGGRNGELFF.

The V call is TRBV5-1, the J call TRBJ2-3; 7 bases are shared with TRBD2. The CDR3 is 14 amino acids. V trimming: 4 bases; J trimming: 4 bases; junction bases outside the gene matches: 6. Germline CDR1 is SGHRS and CDR2 is YFSETQ. The CDR3 nucleotides read TGCGCCAGCAGCATACGGACTAGTTCAGATACGCAGTATTTT. Its translation: CASSIRTSSDTQYF. Full variable domain (remainder filled in from reference TRBV5-1 and TRBJ2-3): KAGVTQTPRYLIKTRGQQVTLSCSPISGHRSVSWYQQTPGQGLQFLFEYFSETQRNKGNFPGRFSGRQFSNSRSEMNVSTLELGDSALYLCASSIRTSSDTQYFGPGTRLTVL.

The DNA of the CDR3 is TGTGCCAGTAGGAGAACAGGGGGCGCAGGGCAGCCCCAGCATTTT. It encodes CASRRTGGAGQPQHF. The chain uses TRBV19 and TRBJ1-5; 9 bases agree with TRBD1. CDR1 and CDR2 from the germline V gene are LNHDA and SQIVND (reference sequence). This CDR3 contains 15 residues. With V trimmed by 6 bases and J by 7 bases, 10 bases remained unmatched.

V is TRBV7-6 and J is TRBJ1-2; 7 bases map to TRBD1. V shed 3 bases, J shed 4 bases, and the junction held 2 bases outside the gene matches. CDR1 SGHVS and CDR2 FNYEAQ come from the germline V gene. CDR3 length: 13 residues. The CDR3 DNA is TGTGCCAGCAGCTTGACAGGGACCTATGGCTACACCTTC. Its translation: CASSLTGTYGYTF.

The J gene is TRBJ2-3, the V gene TRBV7-9; TRBD2 agrees at 8 bases. Germline values: CDR1 SEHNR, CDR2 FQNEAQ (reference sequence). V was clipped by 10 bases and J by 7 bases; unmatched bases: 16. The CDR3 runs 15 residues. CDR3 amino acids: CATNSGGPVFYTQYF. The CDR3 nucleotides are TGTGCCACGAACTCGGGGGGGCCAGTATTTTATACGCAGTATTTT.

V is TRBV19 and J is TRBJ1-4, with a tentative D call TRBD1 (5 bases). CDR3 length equals 14 residues. CDR1 is LNHDA and CDR2 is SQIVND in the germline V gene (reference sequence). Trimming removed 3 bases from V and 7 bases from J, with 12 bases in between. The CDR3 DNA is TGTGCCAGTAGTATTCGGGGGATGTTTGAAAAACTGTTTTTT. Encoded protein: CASSIRGMFEKLFF.

This chain links TRBV7-9 with TRBJ2-2, with TRBD1 identical over 7 bases. The CDR3 extends over 18 amino acids. The J segment lost 5 bases and the V segment lost 5 bases, leaving 17 bases of the junction unmatched. Germline V gives CDR1 SEHNR, CDR2 FQNEAQ (reference sequence). The chain's CDR3 is CASSPRNIRQGLTGELFF. The CDR3 region has the DNA TGTGCCAGCAGCCCCCGAAATATACGACAGGGATTAACCGGGGAGCTGTTTTTT. Drawing the rest from reference TRBV7-9 and TRBJ2-2, the complete variable domain is DTGVSQNPRHKITKRGQNVTFRCDPISEHNRLYWYRQTLGQGPEFLTYFQNEAQLEKSRLLSDRFSAERPKGSFSTLEIQRTEQGDSAMYLCASSPRNIRQGLTGELFFGEGSRLTVL.

V gene TRBV18 combines with J gene TRBJ1-1; D gene uncertain. The V gene lost 3 bases and the J gene lost 0 bases, with 17 bases spanning the gap. The CDR3 covers 17 residues. CDR1 and CDR2 from the germline V gene are KGHSH and LQKENI. CDR3 sequence (DNA): TGTGCCAGCTCACCCGGGGAGGGAGGCAGGATGAACACTGAAGCTTTCTTT. Its translation: CASSPGEGGRMNTEAFF.

This sequence joins TRBV19 and TRBJ1-5; D is undetermined. Germline V gives CDR1 LNHDA, CDR2 SQIVND (reference sequence). The CDR3 length is 15 residues. V was pared by 5 bases and J by 3 bases, with 14 bases between. The CDR3 nucleotides are TGTGCCAGTAGTGTGACTTCCGAGACCAATCAGCCCCAGCATTTT. Encoded protein: CASSVTSETNQPQHF.

The V and J genes are TRBV28 and TRBJ2-7; D may be TRBD2 (5 bases). Looked up from germline, CDR1 is MDHEN and CDR2 is SYDVKM. The CDR3 has 14 residues. With 2 bases removed from V and 2 bases from J, the gap between germline ends came to 10 bases. The CDR3 here is CASSLEGLPYEQYF. CDR3 in DNA: TGTGCCAGCAGTTTAGAGGGATTGCCCTACGAGCAGTACTTC.

The chain uses TRBV27 and TRBJ2-7, with D possibly matching TRBD1 (5 bases). Germline values: CDR1 MNHEY, CDR2 SMNVEV (reference sequence). The V end lost 7 bases, the J end lost 4 bases, and 23 bases lay between the germline ends. There are 16 residues in the CDR3. CDR3 sequence reads: CASTSLGGTGQYEQYF. In DNA, the CDR3 is TGTGCCAGCACTTCTCTGGGCGGAACCGGACAATACGAGCAGTACTTC.

V gene TRBV11-3 combines with J gene TRBJ2-1, with TRBD1 identical over 8 bases. CDR3 length: 17 residues. The V gene's germline CDR1 is SGHNT and CDR2 YENEEA. V lost 5 bases to trimming and J lost 8 bases; unmatched junction nucleotides: 17. This CDR3 is CASSTPLGTGALYEQFF. CDR3 sequence (DNA): TGTGCCAGCAGCACCCCATTGGGGACAGGAGCTTTGTATGAGCAGTTCTTC. Drawing the rest from reference TRBV11-3 and TRBJ2-1, the complete variable domain is EAGVVQSPRYKIIEKKQPVAFWCNPISGHNTLYWYLQNLGQGPELLIRYENEEAVDDSQLPKDRFSAERLKGVDSTLKIQPAELGDSAVYLCASSTPLGTGALYEQFFGPGTRLTVL.

This clone was detected only a few times. The chain employs TRBV6-6 and TRBJ1-1; TRBD1 might be the D (6 bases). CDR1 is MNHNY and CDR2 is SVGAGI in the germline V gene (reference sequence). The CDR3 covers 14 residues. V was shortened by 8 bases and J by 4 bases, with 17 bases between the two germline ends. CDR3: CASQPTQGSTEAFF. The CDR3 nucleotides read TGTGCCAGCCAACCCACGCAGGGGAGCACTGAAGCTTTCTTT.

The V call is TRBV4-2, the J call TRBJ2-2, with D perhaps TRBD2 (7 bases). The CDR3 is 15 amino acids. The V and J ends lost 0 bases and 8 bases respectively, with 13 bases between them. Germline CDR1 and CDR2: LGHNA and YNFKEQ. CDR3 in amino acids: CASSQEGAGVGELFF. In DNA form, the CDR3 reads TGTGCCAGCAGCCAAGAGGGGGCGGGAGTGGGGGAGCTGTTTTTT.

This chain links TRBV11-2 with TRBJ1-4, with TRBD1 as a possible D gene (5 bases). CDR3 length equals 14 residues. Trimming cost V 8 bases and J 10 bases, with 20 bases left between them. The germline V gene encodes CDR1 SGHAT and CDR2 FQNNGV. The CDR3 loop is CASQSHLDKGKLFF. CDR3 nucleotide sequence: TGTGCCAGCCAATCCCACCTGGACAAGGGAAAACTGTTTTTT.

This clone is a singleton in its sample. V and J are TRBV2 and TRBJ1-2; D might be TRBD1 (6 bases). V was shortened by 5 bases and J by 4 bases, with 14 bases between the two germline ends. The CDR3 covers 14 residues. Germline CDR1 is SNHLY and CDR2 is FYNNEI. This CDR3 is CASSKGVRFYGYTF. The CDR3 DNA sequence: TGTGCCAGCAGTAAGGGGGTACGCTTCTATGGCTACACCTTC.

This chain joins TRBV7-9 and TRBJ1-3; possibly TRBD1 for D (5 bases). Germline V gene sequence: CDR1 SEHNR, CDR2 FQNEAQ (reference sequence). CDR3 length equals 15 residues. Between the trimmed V and J ends, which lost 2 bases and 7 bases, there was a span of 15 bases. CDR3 region: CASSLYSGGGNTIYF. The CDR3 DNA is TGTGCCAGCAGCTTATATTCGGGCGGGGGGAACACCATATATTTT. Using reference TRBV7-9 and TRBJ1-3 for the parts outside the CDR3, the full variable domain is DTGVSQNPRHKITKRGQNVTFRCDPISEHNRLYWYRQTLGQGPEFLTYFQNEAQLEKSRLLSDRFSAERPKGSFSTLEIQRTEQGDSAMYLCASSLYSGGGNTIYFGEGSWLTVV.